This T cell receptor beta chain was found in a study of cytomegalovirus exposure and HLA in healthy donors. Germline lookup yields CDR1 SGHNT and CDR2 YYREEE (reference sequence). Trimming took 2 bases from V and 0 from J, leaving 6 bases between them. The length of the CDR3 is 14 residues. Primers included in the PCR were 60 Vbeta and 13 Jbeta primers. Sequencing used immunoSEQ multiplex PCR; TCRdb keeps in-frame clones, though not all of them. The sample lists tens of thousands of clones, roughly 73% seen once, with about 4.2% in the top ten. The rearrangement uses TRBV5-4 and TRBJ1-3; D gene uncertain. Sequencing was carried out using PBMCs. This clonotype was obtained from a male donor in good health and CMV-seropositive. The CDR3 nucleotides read TGTGCCAGCAGCTTTACCGGCTCTGGAAACACCATATATTTT. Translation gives CASSFTGSGNTIYF.